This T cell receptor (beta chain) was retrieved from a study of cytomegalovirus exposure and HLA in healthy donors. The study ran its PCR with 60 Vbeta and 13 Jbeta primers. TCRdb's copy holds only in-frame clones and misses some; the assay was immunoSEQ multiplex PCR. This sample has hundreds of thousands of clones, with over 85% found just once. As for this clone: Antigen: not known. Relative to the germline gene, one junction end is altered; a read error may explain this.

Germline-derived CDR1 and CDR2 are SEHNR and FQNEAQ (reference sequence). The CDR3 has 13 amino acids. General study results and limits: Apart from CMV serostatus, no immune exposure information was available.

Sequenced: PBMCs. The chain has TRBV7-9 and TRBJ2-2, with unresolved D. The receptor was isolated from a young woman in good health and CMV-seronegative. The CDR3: CSSSLDGLGELFF. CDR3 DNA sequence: TGTTCCAGCAGCTTAGATGGCCTCGGGGAGCTGTTTTTT.